The clone carrying this T cell receptor (beta chain) was seen only a few times. V lost 6 bases, J lost 5 bases, and 11 bases stayed unmatched. Germline CDR1 is SQVTM and CDR2 is ANQGSEA. The CDR3 is 15 residues long. The source of the sample is a study of T-cell reconstitution after alpha-beta-depleted transplantation in children. Unique molecular identifiers were incorporated during preparation of the TCRbeta library. A single record per CDR3 protein comes from TCRdb applying MiXCR to the PCR reads. The table shows some 340,000 distinct CDR3 sequences, with around 10% occurring only once. This receptor was obtained from a human donor who donated a stem cell graft to a child with acute lymphoblastic leukemia. The chain uses TRBV29-1 and TRBJ2-3; 10 bases align to TRBD1. The material was PBMCs from the stem cell graft donor, obtained from the stem cell graft. The CDR3 DNA reads as TGCAGCGTCGACGACAGGGGGCGTTACGGAGATACGCAGTATTTT. It yields the protein CSVDDRGRYGDTQYF.